This T cell receptor (beta chain) originates from a study of T cell changes during pregnancy in multiple sclerosis. V was clipped by 0 bases and J by 1 base; unmatched bases: 1. CDR1 SGHKS and CDR2 YYEKEE come from the germline V gene (reference sequence). This CDR3 is built from 15 residues. Profiling relied on immunoSEQ multiplex PCR, and the TCRdb table lists in-frame clones only, not all of them. The data show under 70,000 clones, roughly 91% seen once. V is TRBV5-5 and J is TRBJ2-3, with 8 nucleotides matching TRBD1. The TCR was taken from a female donor in good health, enrolled as a control in a pregnancy study. Material: peripheral blood, obtained after pregnancy. CDR3 in DNA: TGTGCCAGCAGCTTGGTGGGACAGGGCACAGATACGCAGTATTTT. Protein product: CASSLVGQGTDTQYF.